This T cell receptor (beta chain) appears in the sequencing data of a study of Graves' ophthalmopathy and Graves' hyperthyroidism. As to this clonotype: No antigen is known for it.

Notes on the study in general: The model flagged ophthalmopathy progression at 65% to 71% sensitivity and 72.22% specificity.

RNA transcripts provided the template for amplifying TCR beta CDR3 regions. Second-round multiplex PCR came after first-round RT-PCR with HTBI primers. MiXCR, applied by TCRdb to the multiplex PCR reads, yields one record per CDR3 protein. The sample consists of about 740,000 distinct CDR3 sequences, around 40% of them appearing once. CDR1 is SGHTA and CDR2 is FQGNSA in the germline V gene. CDR3 size: 15 residues. V was trimmed by 3 bases and J by 4 bases, leaving 15 bases between them. This clonotype was obtained from an adult man with Graves' ophthalmopathy. The gene calls are TRBV7-2 and TRBJ1-1; perhaps TRBD1 as D (6 bases). Sequencing input: peripheral blood. CDR3 loop: CASSFFTGRGTEAFF. The DNA for the CDR3 is TGTGCCAGCAGCTTTTTTACAGGGCGGGGCACTGAAGCTTTCTTT.